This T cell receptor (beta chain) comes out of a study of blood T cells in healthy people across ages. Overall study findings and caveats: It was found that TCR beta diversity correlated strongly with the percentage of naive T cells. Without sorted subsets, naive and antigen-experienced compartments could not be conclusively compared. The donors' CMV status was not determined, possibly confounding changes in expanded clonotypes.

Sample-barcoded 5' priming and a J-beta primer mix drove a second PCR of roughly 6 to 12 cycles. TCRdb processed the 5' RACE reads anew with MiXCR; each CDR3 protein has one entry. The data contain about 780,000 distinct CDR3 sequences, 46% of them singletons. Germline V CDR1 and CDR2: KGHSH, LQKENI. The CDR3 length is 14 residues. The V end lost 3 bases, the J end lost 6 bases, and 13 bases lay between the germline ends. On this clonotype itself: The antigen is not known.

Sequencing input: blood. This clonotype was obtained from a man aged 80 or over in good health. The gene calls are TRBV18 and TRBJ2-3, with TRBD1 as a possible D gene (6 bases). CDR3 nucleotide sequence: TGTGCCAGCTCACCTCCCCAAGGACAGGATACGCAGTATTTT. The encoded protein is CASSPPQGQDTQYF.